This T cell receptor beta chain was recovered during a study of cytomegalovirus exposure and HLA in healthy donors. The CDR3 has 15 residues. The ends were cut back, 2 bases at V and 6 bases at J, with 17 bases in the middle. The germline CDR1 and CDR2 sequences are SGHVS and FNYEAQ. In the case of this clone: The antigen is not known.

Broader study findings: Most TCRs appeared rarely, but some public TCRs recurred in many donors. Segments of the TCR beta V type were, in most cases, productive about 90% or about 30% of the time in an earlier analysis.

13 Jbeta primers and 60 Vbeta primers were used for the PCR. Some clones are missing from TCRdb's copy, which holds only in-frame ones; the method was immunoSEQ multiplex PCR. The sample lists nearly 200,000 clones, more than 60% occurring once. The chain employs TRBV7-6 and TRBJ2-7; D is possibly TRBD2 (6 bases). Sample: PBMCs. The TCR originated in a woman under 40 in good health and CMV-seropositive. As DNA, the CDR3 is TGTGCCAGCAGCTTATTGGCCTGGGGGGTCTCCGAGCAGTACTTC. Protein product: CASSLLAWGVSEQYF.